Listed here are 20 T cell receptor beta chains from one sample, sequenced in a study of beta chain features in type 1 diabetes. Isolated RNA was reverse transcribed in full, so expressed TCRB transcripts were sequenced. Only in-frame clones appear in the TCRdb table, and some are missing; sequencing was by immunoSEQ multiplex PCR. The table lists under 900,000 clones, roughly 15% of them singletons, with 0.023% in the top ten. Sequencing was performed on naive CD4+ T cells from blood. These receptors all come from a woman under 30 in good health.

The chain is built from TRBV7-9 and TRBJ2-3; 9 bases match TRBD2. CDR1 SEHNR and CDR2 FQNEAQ come from the germline V gene (reference sequence). There are 17 residues in the CDR3. J gave up 2 bases and V 5 bases, and 11 bases lay outside the gene matches. CDR3 bases: TGTGCCAGCAGCGAAATAGCGGGAGCCGGTAACACAGATACGCAGTATTTT. Its translation: CASSEIAGAGNTDTQYF.

This clone was counted only a few times. V usage is TRBV19 and J usage is TRBJ1-5; D is undetermined. Germline V lookup: CDR1 LNHDA, CDR2 SQIVND (reference sequence). The germline V and J ends were trimmed by 3 bases and 3 bases, with 9 bases remaining between them. The CDR3 length is 14 residues. The DNA of the CDR3 is TGTGCCAGTAGTATTTTCAGTTTCAATCAGCCCCAGCATTTT. This codes for CASSIFSFNQPQHF.

This clone was observed a handful of times. The chain has TRBV28 and TRBJ1-2; TRBD1 agrees at 9 bases. Trimming removed 5 bases from V and 5 bases from J; junction bases left unmatched: 12. Per germline, CDR1 MDHEN and CDR2 SYDVKM. This CDR3 comprises 16 residues. The CDR3 spells CASSPMGTGTIYGYTF. CDR3 DNA sequence: TGTGCCAGCAGTCCAATGGGGACAGGGACAATATATGGCTACACCTTC.

J is TRBJ2-5 and V is TRBV5-1; D call uncertain. V lost 4 bases and J lost 0, with 4 bases in between. The length of the CDR3 is 12 residues. The germline V gene encodes CDR1 SGHRS and CDR2 YFSETQ. In DNA, the CDR3 is TGCGCCAGCAGCGCTGACCAAGAGACCCAGTACTTC. It specifies CASSADQETQYF.

This clone was detected a few times. This chain connects TRBV18 to TRBJ2-5; 12 nucleotides match TRBD2. The CDR3 consists of 16 residues. CDR1 is KGHSH, CDR2 LQKENI, per germline. The V gene end was trimmed by 1 base and the J gene end by 5 bases; junction bases not matched to a gene: 5. CDR3 region: CASSPRLAGDNETQYF. Written as DNA, the CDR3 is TGTGCCAGCTCACCACGACTAGCGGGGGACAACGAGACCCAGTACTTC.

This clone was observed a few times. The chain links TRBV2 to TRBJ2-4; possible D gene TRBD1, 8 bases. The germline gives CDR1 SNHLY, CDR2 FYNNEI. V gave up 1 base and J gave up 9 bases, with 19 bases separating them. The CDR3 is 16 amino acids. CDR3 nucleotides: TGTGCCAGCAGTGAAGAAGGGGGGGCGACAGGGGTCATTCAGTACTTC. Translation: CASSEEGGATGVIQYF. The entire variable domain, with the rest obtained from reference TRBV2 and TRBJ2-4, is as follows: EPEVTQTPSHQVTQMGQEVILRCVPISNHLYFYWYRQILGQKVEFLVSFYNNEISEKSEIFDDQFSVERPDGSNFTLKIRSTKLEDSAMYFCASSEEGGATGVIQYFGAGTRLSVL.

This clone was seen a few times. The CDR3 DNA is TGTGCCAGCAGCGCCGCAGAGAACACTGAAGCTTTCTTT. This translates into CASSAAENTEAFF. The rearrangement uses TRBV5-6 and TRBJ1-1; D gene uncertain. V was cut by 4 bases and J by 1 base, with 8 bases left in between. The CDR3 is 13 residues long. CDR1 is SGHDT, CDR2 YYEEEE, per germline.

This clone was found a few times. This chain links TRBV6-4 with TRBJ1-3; tentative D call: TRBD1 (5 bases). V lost 5 bases, J lost 0 bases, and 17 bases lay in between. CDR1 and CDR2 from the germline V gene are MRHNA and SNTAGT. This CDR3 is 17 amino acids long. CDR3 loop: CASSYRGRPYSGNTIYF. The CDR3 DNA follows: TGTGCCAGCAGTTATAGGGGCAGACCCTACTCTGGAAACACCATATATTTT.

The V and J genes are TRBV28 and TRBJ2-3, with no clear D. This CDR3 spans 14 amino acids. The germline V and J ends were trimmed by 6 bases and 3 bases, with 13 bases remaining between them. The germline V gene has CDR1 MDHEN and CDR2 SYDVKM. CDR3 region: CASRTSGGTDTQYF. The DNA of the CDR3 is TGTGCCAGCAGAACCAGTGGTGGAACAGATACGCAGTATTTT.

This chain links TRBV7-8 with TRBJ2-7, with 9 bases identical to TRBD1. Germline assignment: CDR1 SGHVS and CDR2 FQNEAQ. Trimming removed 5 bases from V and 7 bases from J; junction bases left unmatched: 15. CDR3 length: 16 residues. The CDR3 protein is CASSTGRDRAAQEQYF. For the CDR3, the DNA is TGTGCCAGCAGCACCGGCCGGGACAGGGCCGCCCAGGAGCAGTACTTC.

This clone came up a few times. This rearrangement joins TRBV5-1 to TRBJ2-7; D gene ambiguous. This CDR3 comprises 14 residues. Per the germline V gene, CDR1 is SGHRS and CDR2 is YFSETQ. V was trimmed by 4 bases and J by 1 base, leaving 12 bases between them. CDR3 amino acids: CASSPRLVSYEQYF. CDR3 nucleotides: TGCGCCAGCAGCCCCCGATTGGTTTCCTACGAGCAGTACTTC.

V and J are TRBV5-1 and TRBJ2-3; 12 positions agree with TRBD2. The CDR3 totals 15 residues. J gave up 4 bases and V 4 bases, and 4 bases lay outside the gene matches. The germline V gene encodes CDR1 SGHRS and CDR2 YFSETQ. The DNA of the CDR3 is TGCGCCAGCAGCAGAACTAGCGGGAGGCCAGATACGCAGTATTTT. Translation: CASSRTSGRPDTQYF.

This clone was counted a few times. This chain connects TRBV6-1 to TRBJ1-2; the D is unclear. Germline CDR1 reads MNHNS; CDR2 reads SASEGT. The ends were cut back, 3 bases at V and 4 bases at J, with 6 bases in the middle. The CDR3 contains 12 residues. This CDR3 reads CASSDTSYGYTF. The CDR3 DNA reads as TGTGCCAGCAGTGACACCTCCTATGGCTACACCTTC.

The gene calls are TRBV18 and TRBJ1-2; a possible D gene is TRBD1 (6 bases). Trimming shortened V by 6 bases and J by 2 bases, and 16 bases separated the two germline ends. The CDR3 spans 15 residues. Per germline, CDR1 KGHSH and CDR2 LQKENI. The CDR3 bases are TGTGCCAGCTCCGTCTCGGGGGCGGGAAACTATGGCTACACCTTC. Translating it yields CASSVSGAGNYGYTF.

This chain links TRBV28 with TRBJ2-7; maybe TRBD1 (6 bases). Germline CDR1 MDHEN, CDR2 SYDVKM. V gave up 3 bases and J gave up 0 bases, with 18 bases separating them. The CDR3 length is 17 residues. The DNA of the CDR3 is TGTGCCAGCAGTTTTGTCCTGGGGGCTGCTAGCTCCTACGAGCAGTACTTC. Translation: CASSFVLGAASSYEQYF.

The V call is TRBV6-5, the J call TRBJ1-1; perhaps TRBD1 as D (5 bases). This CDR3 is 16 amino acids long. Germline assignment: CDR1 MNHEY and CDR2 SVGAGI. Trimming cost V 4 bases and J 1 base, with 16 bases left between them. The CDR3 is CASSFGGGQTNTEAFF. CDR3 nucleotides: TGTGCCAGCAGTTTTGGGGGAGGACAAACGAACACTGAAGCTTTCTTT.

The chain carries TRBV11-2 and TRBJ2-5; no clear D gene. CDR1 is SGHAT, CDR2 FQNNGV, per germline. V was pared by 6 bases and J by 5 bases, with 16 bases between. There are 14 residues in the CDR3. CDR3 sequence: CASSFGLVRETQYF. The CDR3, as DNA: TGTGCCAGCAGTTTCGGCCTAGTTAGGGAGACCCAGTACTTC.

This clone has just a few counts. The chain joins TRBV7-2 to TRBJ1-5, with D hard to call. Germline V gives CDR1 SGHTA, CDR2 FQGNSA. V was trimmed by 1 base and J by 3 bases, leaving 10 bases between them. The CDR3 runs 15 residues. The DNA of the CDR3 is TGTGCCAGCAGCTTAGTTTCCGACATCAATCAGCCCCAGCATTTT. As protein: CASSLVSDINQPQHF.

V gene TRBV4-1 combines with J gene TRBJ2-1; 14 bases agree with TRBD2. Germline CDR1 reads MGHRA; CDR2 reads YSYEKL. This CDR3 contains 16 residues. With 0 bases clipped from V and 15 bases from J, the junction kept 10 bases outside the gene matches. The DNA for the CDR3 is TGCGCCAGCAGCCAAGATGCGACTAGCGGGAGGGAAGAACGGTTCTTC. It codes for CASSQDATSGREERFF.

This sequence joins TRBV5-1 and TRBJ2-7; D not resolved. V gave up 2 bases and J gave up 6 bases, with 12 bases separating them. Germline CDR1 SGHRS, CDR2 YFSETQ. The CDR3 is 13 residues long. The CDR3 is CASSFLVGSEQYF. CDR3 coding DNA: TGCGCCAGCAGCTTTTTGGTTGGGTCCGAGCAGTACTTC.